This TCR beta chain comes out of a study of tumor-infiltrating lymphocytes in primary liver carcinoma. A constant-region primer served to make TCR beta cDNA from roughly 500 ng total RNA. ARM-PCR was slightly modified, and three nested multiplex PCR rounds with it gave rise to the TCR beta libraries. TCRdb recomputed calls from the multiplex PCR reads with MiXCR, one row per CDR3 protein. The sample lists 35,000 to 40,000 distinct CDR3 sequences; about 75% were seen once. With regard to this clonotype: The CDR3 does not end in the conserved phenylalanine or tryptophan, so this is likely a read error.

Joint extraction of RNA and DNA used roughly 20-33 mg of bulk tissue that was unsorted. The source of this sequence is a man aged 40-55 years with primary liver carcinoma and hepatitis B virus infection. Input material: tumor-adjacent normal liver tissue.

CDR3 region: CASSQTVSYEQYS. CDR3 sequence (DNA): TGCGCCAGCAGCCAAACAGTCTCCTACGAGCAGTACTCC. The V call is TRBV4-3, the J call TRBJ2-7; D is uncertain. The CDR3 runs 13 residues. V lost 2 bases to trimming and J lost 0 bases, with 5 bases between them. Per germline, CDR1 LGHNA and CDR2 YSLEER.